Listed below are T cell receptor beta chains from one sample, sequenced in a study of blood T cell repertoires in COVID-19. Profiled with immunoSEQ multiplex PCR; TCRdb holds only in-frame clones, not every one. The table includes 250,000 to 300,000 clones, roughly 90% detected once. Sequenced material: peripheral blood. The receptors stem from a woman aged 45-65 years who had recovered from COVID-19. Both conserved end residues are part of each CDR3. The D gene is left open where the match is weak. Size is stated for part of the rows, as once, few or many counts, or as a class when the clone is expanded.

>NA|TRBV5-8|TRBJ2-1|TRBD2
CASSLRGGTYNEQFF
TGTGCCAGCAGCTTGCGGGGGGGTACCTACAATGAGCAGTTCTTC
>few|TRBV7-2|TRBJ2-7|TRBD1
CASSPSQDRGRSIYF
TGTGCCAGCAGCCCCAGCCAGGACAGGGGCCGGTCTATTTACTTC
>NA|TRBV25-1|TRBJ1-1|NA
CASSERNTEAFF
TGTGCCAGCAGTGAACGGAACACTGAAGCTTTCTTT
>NA|TRBV19|TRBJ1-5|TRBD1
CASSQTGGGQPQHF
TGTGCCAGTAGTCAAACAGGGGGCGGTCAGCCCCAGCATTTT
>NA|TRBV3-1/TRBV3-2|TRBJ1-1|TRBD1
CASSQPGTGFITEAFF
TGTGCCAGCAGCCAACCCGGGACAGGGTTTATCACTGAAGCTTTCTTT
>NA|TRBV6-2/TRBV6-3|TRBJ2-1|NA
CASSRSPGEQFF
TGTGCCAGCAGCCGATCCCCGGGTGAGCAGTTCTTC
>NA|TRBV11-2|TRBJ1-6|TRBD1
CASSPRTGGSPLHF
TGTGCCAGCAGTCCACGGACAGGGGGCTCACCCCTCCACTTT
>NA|TRBV18|TRBJ2-2|NA
CASSSLGVRNTGELFF
TGTGCCAGCTCCTCTTTAGGGGTACGGAACACCGGGGAGCTGTTTTTT
>NA|TRBV5-1|TRBJ2-7|NA
CASSPALGGTYEQYF
TGCGCCAGCAGCCCGGCCTTGGGGGGTACCTACGAGCAGTACTTC
>NA|TRBV28|TRBJ1-1|NA
CASSPDSRGENTEAFF
TGTGCCAGCAGTCCAGACTCCCGGGGGGAGAACACTGAAGCTTTCTTT
>NA|TRBV6-5|TRBJ2-1|NA
CASSYSEYNEQFF
TGTGCCAGCAGTTACTCAGAGTACAATGAGCAGTTCTTC
>NA|TRBV28|TRBJ1-6|TRBD1
CASSLPGQVYNSPLHF
TGTGCCAGCAGTTTACCCGGACAGGTTTATAATTCACCCCTCCACTTT
>NA|TRBV7-2|TRBJ2-3|TRBD2
CASSASSGGAVDTQYF
TGTGCCAGCAGCGCCTCTAGCGGGGGGGCCGTAGATACGCAGTATTTT
>NA|TRBV28|TRBJ1-2|NA
CASSLGAKANYGYTF
TGTGCCAGCAGTTTAGGGGCGAAAGCTAACTATGGCTACACCTTC
>NA|TRBV9|TRBJ2-5|TRBD2
CASSARLAGVFETQYF
TGTGCCAGCAGCGCTCGACTAGCGGGAGTTTTCGAGACCCAGTACTTC
>NA|TRBV3-1/TRBV3-2|TRBJ2-2|TRBD2
CASSQDYPTSRDRELFF
TGTGCCAGCAGCCAAGACTACCCGACTAGCCGGGACCGGGAGCTGTTTTTT
>NA|TRBV7-2|TRBJ1-3|TRBD1
CASSPNRGPGNTIYF
TGTGCCAGCAGCCCCAACAGGGGACCTGGAAACACCATATATTTT
>NA|TRBV5-6|TRBJ1-2|NA
CASSPDEAYGYTF
TGTGCCAGCAGCCCGGATGAGGCCTATGGCTACACCTTC
>few|TRBV7-9|TRBJ2-7|TRBD2
CASSLGTSLREQYF
TGTGCCAGCAGCTTGGGGACTAGCCTACGAGAGCAGTACTTC
>NA|TRBV6-5|TRBJ2-3|NA
CASSSPGADTQYF
TGTGCCAGCAGTTCCCCGGGAGCAGATACGCAGTATTTT
>NA|TRBV12-5|TRBJ1-3|TRBD1
CASGLVGQLNDGNTIYF
TGTGCTAGTGGTTTGGTGGGACAGCTTAATGATGGAAACACCATATATTTT
>once|TRBV12-5|TRBJ1-1|NA
CASGLGWTVNTEAFF
TGTGCTAGTGGTTTGGGCTGGACAGTGAACACTGAAGCTTTCTTT
>NA|TRBV6-5|TRBJ1-2|TRBD1
CASGAGGPYGYTF
TGTGCCAGCGGGGCAGGGGGCCCCTATGGCTACACCTTC
>NA|TRBV5-1|TRBJ1-1|TRBD1
CASSWSTGMNTEAFF
TGCGCCAGCAGCTGGTCGACAGGGATGAACACTGAAGCTTTCTTT
>NA|TRBV18|TRBJ2-5|NA
CASSADLQETQYF
TGTGCCAGCTCAGCGGACTTGCAAGAGACCCAGTACTTC
>NA|TRBV18|TRBJ1-1|NA
CASSQRDTEAFF
TGTGCCAGCTCACAGCGTGACACTGAAGCTTTCTTT
>NA|TRBV28|TRBJ1-5|NA
CASSLPPGGVQPQHF
TGTGCCAGCAGCCTCCCTCCCGGGGGAGTGCAGCCCCAGCATTTT
>NA|TRBV18|TRBJ1-2|NA
CASSPQPRVGKGSYTF
TGTGCCAGCTCACCCCAACCGAGGGTCGGAAAGGGCAGCTACACCTTC
>NA|TRBV6-6|TRBJ1-5|NA
CASSYPTGGNQPQHF
TGTGCCAGCAGTTACCCGACAGGCGGAAATCAGCCCCAGCATTTT
>NA|TRBV6-2/TRBV6-3|TRBJ2-1|TRBD1
CASSYPGQGFTEQFF
TGTGCCAGCAGTTACCCGGGACAGGGATTTACTGAGCAGTTCTTC
>NA|TRBV20-1|TRBJ1-2|NA
CSPPGGYTF
TGCAGCCCGCCGGGGGGCTACACCTTC
>once|TRBV7-3|TRBJ2-3|TRBD1
CASSPTGADTQYF
TGTGCCAGCAGCCCTACAGGGGCAGATACGCAGTATTTT
>NA|TRBV6-5|TRBJ1-6|NA
CASSPQGRDSPLHF
TGTGCCAGCAGCCCACAGGGTAGGGATTCACCCCTCCACTTT
>NA|TRBV5-4|TRBJ1-2|TRBD1
CASSSHTGTGVNDGYTF
TGTGCCAGCAGTTCCCATACCGGGACAGGGGTAAACGATGGCTACACCTTC
>NA|TRBV7-3|TRBJ2-3|NA
CASSSGTEVSTDTQYF
TGTGCCAGCAGCTCCGGGACTGAGGTTAGCACAGATACGCAGTATTTT
>few|TRBV7-2|TRBJ1-2|NA
CASSLAALNGYTF
TGTGCCAGCAGCTTAGCAGCCCTCAACGGCTACACCTTC
>NA|TRBV6-2/TRBV6-3|TRBJ2-1|NA
CASSRPDRALGAYNEQFF
TGTGCCAGCAGTCGCCCAGATCGCGCGTTAGGGGCCTACAATGAGCAGTTCTTC
>NA|TRBV5-4|TRBJ1-6|TRBD1
CASSARTGLESPLHF
TGTGCCAGCAGCGCACGGACAGGGTTGGAGTCACCCCTCCACTTT
>NA|TRBV5-1|TRBJ1-4|TRBD1
CASSSGQGPNEKLFF
TGCGCCAGCAGCTCGGGACAGGGTCCTAATGAAAAACTGTTTTTT
>NA|TRBV7-6|TRBJ2-2|NA
CASSPGPGKGTGELFF
TGTGCCAGCAGCCCAGGACCGGGGAAGGGAACCGGGGAGCTGTTTTTT
>NA|TRBV3-1/TRBV3-2|TRBJ1-1|TRBD1
CASSPSGQGAGTEAFF
TGTGCCAGCAGCCCATCAGGACAGGGGGCTGGCACTGAAGCTTTCTTT
>NA|TRBV7-9|TRBJ2-4|TRBD1
CASSTTQTGTGPFGGIQYF
TGTGCCAGCAGCACAACCCAAACCGGGACAGGGCCCTTTGGTGGCATTCAGTACTTC
>NA|TRBV20-1|TRBJ2-3|NA
CSASLSTDTQYF
TGCAGTGCTAGTCTGTCCACAGATACGCAGTATTTT
>NA|TRBV5-1|TRBJ1-5|NA
CASSLGDFGSGQPQHF
TGCGCCAGCAGCTTGGGAGATTTCGGGTCTGGACAGCCCCAGCATTTT
>NA|TRBV11-3|TRBJ1-6|NA
CASSSSYNSPLHF
TGTGCCAGCAGTTCATCCTATAATTCACCCCTCCACTTT
>NA|TRBV4-1|TRBJ1-3|NA
CASSPSWGQGPSSGNTIYF
TGCGCCAGCAGCCCTTCATGGGGGCAGGGGCCGAGCTCTGGAAACACCATATATTTT
>NA|TRBV7-2|TRBJ1-5|NA
CASSTQAHSNQPQHF
TGTGCCAGCAGCACCCAGGCCCATAGCAATCAGCCCCAGCATTTT
>NA|TRBV9|TRBJ1-3|NA
CASSVGGLSKGNTIYF
TGTGCCAGCAGCGTAGGGGGGCTAAGTAAAGGAAACACCATATATTTT
>NA|TRBV7-9|TRBJ2-5|TRBD2
CASSSGGQETQYF
TGTGCCAGCAGCAGCGGGGGGCAAGAGACCCAGTACTTC